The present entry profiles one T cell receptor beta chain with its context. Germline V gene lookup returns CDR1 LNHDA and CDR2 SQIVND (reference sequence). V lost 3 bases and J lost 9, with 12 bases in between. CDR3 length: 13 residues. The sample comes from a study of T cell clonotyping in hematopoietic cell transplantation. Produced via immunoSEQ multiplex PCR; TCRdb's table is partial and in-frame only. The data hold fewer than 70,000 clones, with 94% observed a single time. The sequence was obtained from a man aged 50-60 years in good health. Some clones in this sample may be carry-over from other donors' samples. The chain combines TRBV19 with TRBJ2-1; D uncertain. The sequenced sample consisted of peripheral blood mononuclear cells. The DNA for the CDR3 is TGTGCCAGTAGTATTGGGCAGTCAGGTGAGCAGTTCTTC. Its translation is CASSIGQSGEQFF.